This TCR beta chain originates from a study of blood T cells in healthy people across ages. Whole-study findings and limits: Underestimates were what the diversity estimates from one million T cells were considered to be. Both higher diversity and more naive CD4+ cells marked long-lived donors when set against aged donors.

The table lists this clonotype with a few counts. What it binds is not known. Aged about 6 to 90, donors were systemically healthy Caucasians from Russia. Extraction of total RNA produced a minimum of 5.5 micrograms from each sample. PCR was performed a second time for 7 to 11 cycles using a sample-barcoded 5' primer and a J-beta primer mix. MiXCR, applied by TCRdb to the 5' RACE reads, yields one record per CDR3 protein. The table includes 1,100,000 or so distinct CDR3 sequences, around 43% detected once. Sequenced sample: blood. The origin of this receptor is a woman in her sixties in good health.

Written as DNA, the CDR3 is TGTGCCAGCAGCCTGGGACTAGCGGGACCCCGAGTGTACCAAGAGACCCAGTACTTC. Translating it yields CASSLGLAGPRVYQETQYF. The chain carries TRBV11-1 and TRBJ2-5; 13 nucleotides match TRBD2. CDR3 size: 19 residues. Germline V gene lookup returns CDR1 SGHAT and CDR2 FQDESV (reference sequence). After removal of 5 bases from V and 0 bases from J, the junction contained 12 bases not matched to a gene.